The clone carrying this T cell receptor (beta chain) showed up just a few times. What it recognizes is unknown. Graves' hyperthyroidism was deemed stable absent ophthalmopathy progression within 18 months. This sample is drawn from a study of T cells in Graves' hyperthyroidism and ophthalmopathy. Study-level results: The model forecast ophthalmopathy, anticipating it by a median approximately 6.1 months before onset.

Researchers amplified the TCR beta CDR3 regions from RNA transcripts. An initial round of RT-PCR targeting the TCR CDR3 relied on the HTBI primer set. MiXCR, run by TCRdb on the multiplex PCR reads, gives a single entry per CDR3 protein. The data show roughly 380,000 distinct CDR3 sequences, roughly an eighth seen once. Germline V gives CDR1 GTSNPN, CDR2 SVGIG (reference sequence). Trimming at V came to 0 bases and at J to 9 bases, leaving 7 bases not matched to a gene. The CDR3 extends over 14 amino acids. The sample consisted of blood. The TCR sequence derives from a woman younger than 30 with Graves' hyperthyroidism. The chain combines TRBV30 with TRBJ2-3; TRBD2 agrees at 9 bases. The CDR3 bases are TGTGCCTGGAGTGTTCTAGCGGGATCAACGACGCAGTATTTT. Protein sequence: CAWSVLAGSTTQYF.